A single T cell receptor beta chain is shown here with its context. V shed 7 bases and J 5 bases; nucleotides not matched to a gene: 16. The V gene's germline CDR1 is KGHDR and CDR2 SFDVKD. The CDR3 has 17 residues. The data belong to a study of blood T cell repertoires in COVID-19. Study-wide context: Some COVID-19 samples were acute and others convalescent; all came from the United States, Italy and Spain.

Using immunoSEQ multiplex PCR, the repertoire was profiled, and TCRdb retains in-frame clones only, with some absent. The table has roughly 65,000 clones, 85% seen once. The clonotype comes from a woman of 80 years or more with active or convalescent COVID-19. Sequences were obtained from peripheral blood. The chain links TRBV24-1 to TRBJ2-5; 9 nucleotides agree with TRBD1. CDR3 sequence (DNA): TGTGCCACCAGCTCCTTCTCCAGGGACAGGGTATCCGAGACCCAGTACTTC. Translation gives CATSSFSRDRVSETQYF.